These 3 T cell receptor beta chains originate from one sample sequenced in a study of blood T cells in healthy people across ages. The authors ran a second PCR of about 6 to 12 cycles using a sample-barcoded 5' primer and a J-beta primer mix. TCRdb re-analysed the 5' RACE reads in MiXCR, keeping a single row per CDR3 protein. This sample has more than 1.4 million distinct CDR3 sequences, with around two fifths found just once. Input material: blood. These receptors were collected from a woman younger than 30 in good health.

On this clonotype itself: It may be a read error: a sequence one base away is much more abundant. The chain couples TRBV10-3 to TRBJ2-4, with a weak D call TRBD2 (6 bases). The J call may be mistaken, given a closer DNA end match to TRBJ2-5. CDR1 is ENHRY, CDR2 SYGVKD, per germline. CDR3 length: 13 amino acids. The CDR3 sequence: CAVQAGSEETQYF. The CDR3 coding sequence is TGTGCCGTCCAGGCGGGGAGTGAAGAGACCCAGTACTTC.

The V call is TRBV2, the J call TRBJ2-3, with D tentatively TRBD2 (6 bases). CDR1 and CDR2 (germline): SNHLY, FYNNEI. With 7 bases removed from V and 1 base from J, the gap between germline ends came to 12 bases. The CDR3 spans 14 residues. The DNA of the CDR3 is TGTGCCAGCAAGGTAACGGGGGGCACAGATACGCAGTATTTT. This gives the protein CASKVTGGTDTQYF.

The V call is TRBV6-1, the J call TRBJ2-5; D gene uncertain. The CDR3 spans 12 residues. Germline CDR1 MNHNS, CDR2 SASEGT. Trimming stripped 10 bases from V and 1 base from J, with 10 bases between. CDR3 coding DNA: TGTGCCACCATGTTTTTCCAAGAGACCCAGTACTTC. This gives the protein CATMFFQETQYF.